The 9 T cell receptor beta chains below all came from one sample that was sequenced in a study of T cells after yellow fever vaccination. Each CDR3 protein is one row after TCRdb ran MiXCR on the 5' RACE reads. This sample yields 350,000 to 450,000 distinct CDR3 sequences, of which roughly a sixth are seen a single time; 15% to 20% belongs to the top ten. The sequencing here drew on PBMCs, taken before the yellow fever booster vaccination. These receptors were taken from a man aged 18 to 30 who received the YFV17D yellow fever vaccine.

The CDR3 coding sequence is TGCAGCGTTGTTCTCGGGACAGGGGCCTATGGCAATCAGCCCCAGCATTTT. Its protein is CSVVLGTGAYGNQPQHF. The genes are TRBV29-1 and TRBJ1-5; TRBD1 agrees at 10 bases. Germline V gives CDR1 SQVTM, CDR2 ANQGSEA. This CDR3 region has 17 residues. J lost 2 bases, V lost 4 bases, and 11 bases had no gene match.

This clonotype has only a few counts. The gene calls are TRBV6-5 and TRBJ2-3, with no clear D. V lost 6 bases and J 2 bases, leaving 21 bases between the germline ends. This CDR3 contains 17 residues. Germline-derived CDR1 and CDR2 are MNHEY and SVGAGI. The DNA for the CDR3 is TGTGCCAGCAGAACCGTCGAATCGGCTCATCACACAGATACGCAGTATTTT. Translating it yields CASRTVESAHHTDTQYF.

This clonotype was counted only a few times. The V gene is TRBV5-1, the J gene TRBJ1-1; D is unresolved. The CDR3 spans 13 residues. V was shortened by 4 bases and J by 0 bases, with 7 bases between the two germline ends. Germline V gives CDR1 SGHRS, CDR2 YFSETQ. The CDR3 DNA reads as TGCGCCAGCAGCCCCGATATGAACACTGAAGCTTTCTTT. It is translated as CASSPDMNTEAFF.

This clonotype was counted only a few times. The genes are TRBV6-5 and TRBJ2-5; TRBD1 aligns across 10 bases. The CDR3 consists of 14 residues. Germline CDR1 reads MNHEY; CDR2 reads SVGAGI. V lost 7 bases, J lost 5 bases, and 7 bases stayed unmatched. The CDR3 DNA reads TGTGCCAGCAATCCGACAGGGGGCGGGGAGACCCAGTACTTC. As protein: CASNPTGGGETQYF.

The chain has TRBV5-8 and TRBJ2-5; D perhaps matches TRBD1 (6 bases). Looked up from germline, CDR1 is SGHTS and CDR2 is YDEGEE. Between the trimmed V and J ends, which lost 0 bases and 5 bases, there was a span of 14 bases. This CDR3 comprises 15 residues. The CDR3 nucleotides read TGTGCCAGCAGCTTGGACAGGGTGCAATTGGAGACCCAGTACTTC. Translating it yields CASSLDRVQLETQYF.

Only a few counts were recorded for this clonotype. The V and J genes are TRBV5-1 and TRBJ2-3; D gene unclear. Germline lookup yields CDR1 SGHRS and CDR2 YFSETQ. Trimming took off 4 bases at V and 3 bases at J, with 12 bases between the two ends. The CDR3 sequence is 14 residues long. This chain's CDR3 is CASSLSVGTDTQYF. CDR3 sequence (DNA): TGCGCCAGCAGCCTGAGCGTGGGGACAGATACGCAGTATTTT.

This clonotype was detected ten times or more. This chain connects TRBV7-2 to TRBJ1-4, with D perhaps matching TRBD1 (6 bases). The germline V gene encodes CDR1 SGHTA and CDR2 FQGNSA. The length of the CDR3 is 15 residues. V lost 2 bases to trimming and J lost 0 bases, with 7 bases between them. In nucleotides, the CDR3 is TGTGCCAGCAGCTTAACAGGGTCAACTAATGAAAAACTGTTTTTT. This encodes CASSLTGSTNEKLFF. Variable domain in full (rest from reference TRBV7-2 and TRBJ1-4): GAGVSQSPSNKVTEKGKDVELRCDPISGHTALYWYRQSLGQGLEFLIYFQGNSAPDKSGLPSDRFSAERTGGSVSTLTIQRTQQEDSAVYLCASSLTGSTNEKLFFGSGTQLSVL.

This clonotype was seen more than once but under ten times. This sequence joins TRBV5-1 and TRBJ2-1; the match to TRBD2 covers 10 bases. The germline V gene encodes CDR1 SGHRS and CDR2 YFSETQ. This CDR3 contains 15 residues. V lost 1 base to trimming and J lost 8 bases; unmatched junction nucleotides: 6. CDR3 nucleotide sequence: TGCGCCAGCAGCTTGCCCAGCGGGGGGGCTGATGAGCAGTTCTTC. This gives the protein CASSLPSGGADEQFF.

The chain uses TRBV25-1 and TRBJ2-3; D not certain. This CDR3 comprises 15 residues. V lost 2 bases and J lost 1, with 10 bases in between. Germline values: CDR1 MGHDK, CDR2 SYGVNS. The CDR3 loop is CASSEPITRTDTQYF. CDR3 in DNA: TGTGCCAGCAGTGAACCTATAACACGCACAGATACGCAGTATTTT.